This TCR beta chain derives from a study of shared clonotypes between healthy human individuals. General study results and limits: Compared with memory subsets, naive subsets generally had larger estimated richness.

Adults of Caucasian background living in Nashville, Tennessee made up all donors. As for this clone: As yet, its antigen is unknown.

Germline CDR1 reads SNHLY; CDR2 reads FYNNEI. V shed 7 bases, J shed 1 base, and the junction held 6 bases outside the gene matches. The length of the CDR3 is 14 residues. It was across several immunoSEQ plates that each subset's genomic DNA was evenly split. Here immunoSEQ multiplex PCR was the method, and the copy in TCRdb shows in-frame clones only, minus some. The sample has 2,500,000 or so clones; around 94% are singletons. The chain has TRBV2 and TRBJ2-5, with TRBD1 identical over 7 bases. The clonotype comes from a man aged 18 to 29 in good health. What was sequenced was naive CD4+ T cells sorted from blood. Subset denoted: CD45RA+ positively selected. The chain's CDR3 is CASNGQAGQETQYF. CDR3 coding DNA: TGTGCCAGCAACGGACAGGCCGGCCAAGAGACCCAGTACTTC. Using reference TRBV2 and TRBJ2-5 for the parts outside the CDR3, the full variable domain is EPEVTQTPSHQVTQMGQEVILRCVPISNHLYFYWYRQILGQKVEFLVSFYNNEISEKSEIFDDQFSVERPDGSNFTLKIRSTKLEDSAMYFCASNGQAGQETQYFGPGTRLLVL.